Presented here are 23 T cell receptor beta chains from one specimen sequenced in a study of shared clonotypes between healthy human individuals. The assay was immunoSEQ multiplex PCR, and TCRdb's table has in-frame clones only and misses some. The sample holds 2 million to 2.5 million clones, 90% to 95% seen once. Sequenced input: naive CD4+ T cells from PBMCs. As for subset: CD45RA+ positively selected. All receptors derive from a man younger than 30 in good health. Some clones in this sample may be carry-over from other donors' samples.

The DNA for the CDR3 is TGTGCCAGCAGCAGGGGCCAAACAGGGGTAGGAACCGGGGAGCTGTTTTTT. Protein product: CASSRGQTGVGTGELFF. V is TRBV7-9 and J is TRBJ2-2, with 7 positions matching TRBD1. The CDR3 loop spans 17 amino acids. V lost 5 bases, J lost 5 bases, and 14 bases stayed unmatched. The V gene's germline CDR1 is SEHNR and CDR2 FQNEAQ (reference sequence).

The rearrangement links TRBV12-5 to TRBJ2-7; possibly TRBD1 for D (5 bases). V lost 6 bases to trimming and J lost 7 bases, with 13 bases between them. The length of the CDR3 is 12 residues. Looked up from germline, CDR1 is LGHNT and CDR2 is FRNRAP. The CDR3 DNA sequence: TGTGCTAGTGGCCAGGGTTGGGGAGAGCAGTACTTC. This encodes CASGQGWGEQYF.

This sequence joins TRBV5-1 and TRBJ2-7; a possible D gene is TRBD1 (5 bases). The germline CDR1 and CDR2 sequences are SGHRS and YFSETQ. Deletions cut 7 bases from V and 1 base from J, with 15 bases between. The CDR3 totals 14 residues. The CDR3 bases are TGCGCCAGCCTACCTGGGGCAGGGTCCTACGAGCAGTACTTC. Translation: CASLPGAGSYEQYF.

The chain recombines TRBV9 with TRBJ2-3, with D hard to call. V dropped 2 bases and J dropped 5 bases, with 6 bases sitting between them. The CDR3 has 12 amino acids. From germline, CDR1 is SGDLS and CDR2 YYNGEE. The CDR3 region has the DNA TGTGCCAGCAGCGTTCTGGGAGATACGCAGTATTTT. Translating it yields CASSVLGDTQYF.

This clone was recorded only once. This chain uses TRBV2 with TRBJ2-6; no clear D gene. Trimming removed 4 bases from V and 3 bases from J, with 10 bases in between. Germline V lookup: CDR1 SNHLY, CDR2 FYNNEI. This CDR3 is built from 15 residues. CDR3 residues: CASSVSVLGANVLTF. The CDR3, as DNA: TGTGCCAGCAGTGTGAGCGTACTTGGGGCCAACGTCCTGACTTTC.

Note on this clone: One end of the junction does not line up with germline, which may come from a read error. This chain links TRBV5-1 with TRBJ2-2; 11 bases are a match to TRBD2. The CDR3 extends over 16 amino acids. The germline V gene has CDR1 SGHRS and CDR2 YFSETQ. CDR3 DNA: TGCGCCAGCAGATTGGTCACTAGCGGGAGCCCCGGGGAGCTGTTTTTT. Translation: CASRLVTSGSPGELFF.

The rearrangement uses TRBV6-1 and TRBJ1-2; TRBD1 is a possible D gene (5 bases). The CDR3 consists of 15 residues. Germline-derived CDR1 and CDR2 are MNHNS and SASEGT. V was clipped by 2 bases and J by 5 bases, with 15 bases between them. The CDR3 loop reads CASSEFSGGGYGYTF. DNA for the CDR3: TGTGCCAGCAGTGAATTTTCGGGGGGTGGGTATGGCTACACCTTC.

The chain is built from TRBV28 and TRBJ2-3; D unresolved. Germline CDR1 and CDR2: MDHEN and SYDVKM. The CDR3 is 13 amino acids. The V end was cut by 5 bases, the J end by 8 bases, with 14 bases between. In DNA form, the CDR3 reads TGTGCCAGCAGTCCCCCCGGAGAAGGTACGCAGTATTTT. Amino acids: CASSPPGEGTQYF.

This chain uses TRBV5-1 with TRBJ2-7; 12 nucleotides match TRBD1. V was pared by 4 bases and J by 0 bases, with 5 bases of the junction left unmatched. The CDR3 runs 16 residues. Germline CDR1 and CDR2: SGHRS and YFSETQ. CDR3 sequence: CASSTGQGAGSYEQYF. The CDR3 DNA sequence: TGCGCCAGCAGCACGGGACAGGGGGCGGGCTCCTACGAGCAGTACTTC.

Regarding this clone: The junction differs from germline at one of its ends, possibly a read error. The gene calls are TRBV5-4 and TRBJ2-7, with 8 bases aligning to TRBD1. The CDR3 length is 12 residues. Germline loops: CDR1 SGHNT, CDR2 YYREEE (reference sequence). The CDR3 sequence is CASSIRQGPTNF. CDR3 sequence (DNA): TGTGCCAGCAGCATAAGACAGGGGCCTACTAACTTC.

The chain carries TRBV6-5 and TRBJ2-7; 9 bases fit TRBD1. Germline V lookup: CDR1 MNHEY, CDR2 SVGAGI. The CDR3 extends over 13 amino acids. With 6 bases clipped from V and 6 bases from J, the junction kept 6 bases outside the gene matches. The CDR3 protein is CASRDRGAGEQYF. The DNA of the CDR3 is TGTGCCAGCAGAGACAGGGGGGCTGGCGAGCAGTACTTC.

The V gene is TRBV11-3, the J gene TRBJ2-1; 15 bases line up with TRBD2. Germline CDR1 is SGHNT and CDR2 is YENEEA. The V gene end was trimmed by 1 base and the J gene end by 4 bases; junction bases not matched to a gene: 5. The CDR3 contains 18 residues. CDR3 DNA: TGTGCCAGCAGCTTAGGTCCGGGACTAGCGGGGGGTTACAATGAGCAGTTCTTC. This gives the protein CASSLGPGLAGGYNEQFF.

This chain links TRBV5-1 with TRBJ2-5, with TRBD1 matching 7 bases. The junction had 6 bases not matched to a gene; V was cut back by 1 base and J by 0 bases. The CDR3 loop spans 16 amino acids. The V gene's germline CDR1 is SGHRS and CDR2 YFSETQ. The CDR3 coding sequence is TGCGCCAGCAGCTTGAGGGACAGCGCGTACCAAGAGACCCAGTACTTC. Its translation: CASSLRDSAYQETQYF.

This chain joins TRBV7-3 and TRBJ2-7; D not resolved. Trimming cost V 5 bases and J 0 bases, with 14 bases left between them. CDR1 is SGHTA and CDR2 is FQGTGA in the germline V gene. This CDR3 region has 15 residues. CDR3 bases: TGTGCCAGCAGCCCAGGAACCGTATCCTCCTACGAGCAGTACTTC. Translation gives CASSPGTVSSYEQYF.

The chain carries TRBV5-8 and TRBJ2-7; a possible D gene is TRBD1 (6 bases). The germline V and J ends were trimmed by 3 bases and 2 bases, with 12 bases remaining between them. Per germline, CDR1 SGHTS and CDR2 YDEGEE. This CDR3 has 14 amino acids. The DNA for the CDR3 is TGTGCCAGCAGCTCTTACAGGGAAACCTACGAGCAGTACTTC. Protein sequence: CASSSYRETYEQYF.

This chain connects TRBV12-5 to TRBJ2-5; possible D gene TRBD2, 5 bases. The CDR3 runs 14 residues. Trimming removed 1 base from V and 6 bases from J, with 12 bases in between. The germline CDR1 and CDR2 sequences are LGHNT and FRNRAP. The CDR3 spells CASGLDGIDKTQYF. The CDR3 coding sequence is TGTGCTAGTGGTTTGGACGGGATTGATAAGACCCAGTACTTC.

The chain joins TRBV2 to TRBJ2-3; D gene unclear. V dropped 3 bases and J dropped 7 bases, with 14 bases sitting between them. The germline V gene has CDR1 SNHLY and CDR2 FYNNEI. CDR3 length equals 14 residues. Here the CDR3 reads CASSEGTRGYTQYF. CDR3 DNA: TGTGCCAGCAGTGAGGGCACGAGAGGATATACGCAGTATTTT.

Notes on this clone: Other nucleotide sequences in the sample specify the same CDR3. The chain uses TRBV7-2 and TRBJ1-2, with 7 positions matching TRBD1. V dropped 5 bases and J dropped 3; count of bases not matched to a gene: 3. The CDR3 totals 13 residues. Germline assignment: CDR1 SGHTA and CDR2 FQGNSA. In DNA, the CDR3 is TGTGCCAGCAGCCCAACAGGGGACTATGGCTACACCTTC. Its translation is CASSPTGDYGYTF.

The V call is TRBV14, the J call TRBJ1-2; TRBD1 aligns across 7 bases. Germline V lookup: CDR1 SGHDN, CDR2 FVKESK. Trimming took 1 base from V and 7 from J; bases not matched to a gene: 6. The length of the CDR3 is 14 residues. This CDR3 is CASSQVEAGGGYTF. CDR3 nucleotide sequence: TGTGCCAGCAGCCAAGTAGAGGCAGGGGGTGGCTACACCTTC.

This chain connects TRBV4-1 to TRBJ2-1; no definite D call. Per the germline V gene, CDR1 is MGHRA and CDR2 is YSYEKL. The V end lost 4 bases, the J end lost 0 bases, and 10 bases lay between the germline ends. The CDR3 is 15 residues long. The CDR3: CASSPSLSSYNEQFF. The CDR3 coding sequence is TGCGCCAGCAGCCCCTCCCTGTCCTCCTACAATGAGCAGTTCTTC.

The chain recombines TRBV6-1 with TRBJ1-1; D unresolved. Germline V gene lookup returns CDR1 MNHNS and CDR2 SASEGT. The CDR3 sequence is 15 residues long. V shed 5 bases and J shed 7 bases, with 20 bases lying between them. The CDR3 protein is CASSHRRASQGEAFF. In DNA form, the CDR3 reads TGTGCCAGCAGTCATCGGAGGGCTTCACAAGGTGAAGCTTTCTTT.

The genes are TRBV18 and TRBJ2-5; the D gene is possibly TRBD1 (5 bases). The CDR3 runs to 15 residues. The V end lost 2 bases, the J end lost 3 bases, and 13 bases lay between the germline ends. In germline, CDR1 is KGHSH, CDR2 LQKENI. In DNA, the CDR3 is TGTGCCAGCTCACCAATCATGACAGAGAAAGAGACCCAGTACTTC. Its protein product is CASSPIMTEKETQYF.

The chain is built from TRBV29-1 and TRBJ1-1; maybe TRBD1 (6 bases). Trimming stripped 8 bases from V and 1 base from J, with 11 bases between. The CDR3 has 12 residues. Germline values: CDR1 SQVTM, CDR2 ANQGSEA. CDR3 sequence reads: CSTRTENTEAFF. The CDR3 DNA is TGCAGCACCCGGACAGAGAACACTGAAGCTTTCTTT.